This T cell receptor beta chain was captured by sequencing in a study of T-cell memory formation after mild COVID-19. Study-level findings and limits: Unconfirmed was the SARS-CoV-2 specificity of second-wave clones that peaked on day 37. The main location of contracting CD4+ clones was CM and EM, and that of contracting CD8+ clones was EMRA.

Concerning this clonotype itself: Its specificity is unknown.

TCRdb passed the 5' RACE reads through MiXCR, listing each CDR3 protein once. The table lists about 450,000 distinct CDR3 sequences, less than 25% of them singletons. The TCR sequence derives from an adult woman who had mild COVID-19 (a few samples of this study predate the infection). Cell type and time point are not known. The sequenced material came from PBMCs or a T cell subset sorted from them (not recorded which).

CDR3: CASSLWGSYNEQFF. CDR3 sequence (DNA): TGTGCCAGCAGTTTATGGGGGTCCTACAATGAGCAGTTCTTC. This chain uses TRBV27 with TRBJ2-1, with D perhaps TRBD1 or TRBD2 (5 bases each). The CDR3 length is 14 residues. Per germline, CDR1 MNHEY and CDR2 SMNVEV (reference sequence). V shed 1 base and J shed 1 base, with 5 bases lying between them.